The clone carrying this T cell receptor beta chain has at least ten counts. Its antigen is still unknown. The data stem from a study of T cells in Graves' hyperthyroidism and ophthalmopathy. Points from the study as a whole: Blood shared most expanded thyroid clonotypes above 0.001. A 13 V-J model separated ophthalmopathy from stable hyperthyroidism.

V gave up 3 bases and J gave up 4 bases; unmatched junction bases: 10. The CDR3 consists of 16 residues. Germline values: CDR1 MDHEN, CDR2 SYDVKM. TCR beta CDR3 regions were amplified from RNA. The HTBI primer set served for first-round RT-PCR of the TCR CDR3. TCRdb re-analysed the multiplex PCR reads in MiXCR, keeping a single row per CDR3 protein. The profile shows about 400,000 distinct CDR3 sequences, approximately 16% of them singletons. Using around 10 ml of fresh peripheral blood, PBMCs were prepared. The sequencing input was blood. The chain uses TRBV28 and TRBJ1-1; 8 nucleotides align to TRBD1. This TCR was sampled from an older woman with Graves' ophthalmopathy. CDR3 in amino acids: CASSFSGQGTGTEAFF. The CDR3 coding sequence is TGTGCCAGCAGTTTTTCAGGACAGGGAACGGGCACTGAAGCTTTCTTT.